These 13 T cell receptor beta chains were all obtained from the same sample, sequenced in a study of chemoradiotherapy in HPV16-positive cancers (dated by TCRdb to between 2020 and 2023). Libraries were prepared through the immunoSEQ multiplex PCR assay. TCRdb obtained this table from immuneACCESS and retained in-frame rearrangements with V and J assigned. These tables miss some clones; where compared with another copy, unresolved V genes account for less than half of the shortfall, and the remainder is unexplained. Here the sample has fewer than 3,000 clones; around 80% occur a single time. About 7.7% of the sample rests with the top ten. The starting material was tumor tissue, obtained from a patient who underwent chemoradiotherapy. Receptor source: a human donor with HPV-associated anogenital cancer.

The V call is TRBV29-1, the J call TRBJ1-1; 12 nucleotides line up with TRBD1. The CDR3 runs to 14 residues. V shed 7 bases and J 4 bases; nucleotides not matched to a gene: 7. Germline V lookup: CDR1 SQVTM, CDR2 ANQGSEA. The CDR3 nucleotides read TGCAGCGGCCGGGACAGGGGGCGTACCACTGAAGCTTTCTTT. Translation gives CSGRDRGRTTEAFF.

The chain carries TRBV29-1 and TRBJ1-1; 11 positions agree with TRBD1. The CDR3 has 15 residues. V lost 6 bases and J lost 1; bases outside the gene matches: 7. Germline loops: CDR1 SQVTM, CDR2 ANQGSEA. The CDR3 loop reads CSVGGTGGTNTEAFF. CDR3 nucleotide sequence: TGCAGCGTCGGTGGGACAGGGGGAACGAACACTGAAGCTTTCTTT.

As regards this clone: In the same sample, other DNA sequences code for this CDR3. DNA of the CDR3: TGTGCCAGCTCAGTTGGGGGGGGAGACACTGAAGCTTTCTTT. As protein: CASSVGGGDTEAFF. V is TRBV18 and J is TRBJ1-1, with TRBD1 as a possible D gene (5 bases). V lost 5 bases to trimming and J lost 3 bases, with 13 bases between them. The germline V gene encodes CDR1 KGHSH and CDR2 LQKENI. The CDR3 contains 14 residues.

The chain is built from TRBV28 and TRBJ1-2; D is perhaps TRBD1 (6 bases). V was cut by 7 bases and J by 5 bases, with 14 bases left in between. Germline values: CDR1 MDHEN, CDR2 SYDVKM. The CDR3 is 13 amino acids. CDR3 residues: CASTSGGLYGYTF. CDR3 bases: TGTGCCAGCACTTCCGGGGGGCTTTATGGCTACACCTTC.

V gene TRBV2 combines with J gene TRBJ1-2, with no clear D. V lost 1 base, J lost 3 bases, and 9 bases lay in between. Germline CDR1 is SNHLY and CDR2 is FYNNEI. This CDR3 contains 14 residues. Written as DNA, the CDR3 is TGTGCCAGCAGTGAAGGGACCAAGGACTATGGCTACACCTTC. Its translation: CASSEGTKDYGYTF. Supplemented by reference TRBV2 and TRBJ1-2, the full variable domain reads EPEVTQTPSHQVTQMGQEVILRCVPISNHLYFYWYRQILGQKVEFLVSFYNNEISEKSEIFDDQFSVERPDGSNFTLKIRSTKLEDSAMYFCASSEGTKDYGYTFGSGTRLTVV.

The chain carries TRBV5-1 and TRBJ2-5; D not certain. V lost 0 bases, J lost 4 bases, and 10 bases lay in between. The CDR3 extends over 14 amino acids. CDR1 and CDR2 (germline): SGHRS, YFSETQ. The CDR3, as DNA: TGCGCCAGCAGCTTGGAACAGAGGCCAGAGACCCAGTACTTC. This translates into CASSLEQRPETQYF. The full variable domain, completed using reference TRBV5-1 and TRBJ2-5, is KAGVTQTPRYLIKTRGQQVTLSCSPISGHRSVSWYQQTPGQGLQFLFEYFSETQRNKGNFPGRFSGRQFSNSRSEMNVSTLELGDSALYLCASSLEQRPETQYFGPGTRLLVL.

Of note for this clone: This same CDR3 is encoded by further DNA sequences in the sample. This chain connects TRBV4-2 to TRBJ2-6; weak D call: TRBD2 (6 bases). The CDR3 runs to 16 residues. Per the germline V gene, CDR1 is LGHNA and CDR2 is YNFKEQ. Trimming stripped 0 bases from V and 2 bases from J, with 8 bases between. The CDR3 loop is CASSQDGGAGANVLTF. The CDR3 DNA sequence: TGTGCCAGCAGCCAAGACGGCGGGGCTGGGGCCAACGTCCTGACTTTC.

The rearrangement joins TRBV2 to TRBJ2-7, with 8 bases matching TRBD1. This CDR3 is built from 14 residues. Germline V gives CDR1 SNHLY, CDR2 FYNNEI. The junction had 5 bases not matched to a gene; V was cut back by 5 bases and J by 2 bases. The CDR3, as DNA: TGTGCCAGCAGTTTCGGACAGGGAACCTACGAGCAGTACTTC. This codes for CASSFGQGTYEQYF.

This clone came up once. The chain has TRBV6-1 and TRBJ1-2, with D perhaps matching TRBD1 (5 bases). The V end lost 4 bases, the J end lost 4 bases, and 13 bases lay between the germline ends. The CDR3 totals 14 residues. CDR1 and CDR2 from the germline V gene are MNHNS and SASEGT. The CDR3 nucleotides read TGTGCCAGCAGTGCGGGACTCGGGGGCTATGGCTACACCTTC. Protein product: CASSAGLGGYGYTF.

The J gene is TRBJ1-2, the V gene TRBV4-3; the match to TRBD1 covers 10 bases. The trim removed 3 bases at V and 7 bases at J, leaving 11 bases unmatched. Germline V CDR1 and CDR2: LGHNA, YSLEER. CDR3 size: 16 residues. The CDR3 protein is CASSHSGDRGAGGYTF. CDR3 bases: TGCGCCAGCAGCCATTCCGGGGACAGGGGTGCTGGTGGCTACACCTTC.

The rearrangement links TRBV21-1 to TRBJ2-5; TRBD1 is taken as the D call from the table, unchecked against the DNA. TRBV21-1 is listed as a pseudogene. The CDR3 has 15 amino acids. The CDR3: CASSCNGTGRQTQYF. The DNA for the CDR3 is TGTGCCAGCAGCTGTAATGGGACAGGGCGGCAGACCCAGTACTTC.

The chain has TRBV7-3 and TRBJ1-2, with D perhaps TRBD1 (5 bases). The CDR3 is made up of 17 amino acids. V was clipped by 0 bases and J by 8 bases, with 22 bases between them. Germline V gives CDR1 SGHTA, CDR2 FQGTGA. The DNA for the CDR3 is TGTGCCAGCAGCTTAACAAGACGGGGGACCGGGCCCGAGGGCTACACCTTC. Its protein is CASSLTRRGTGPEGYTF.

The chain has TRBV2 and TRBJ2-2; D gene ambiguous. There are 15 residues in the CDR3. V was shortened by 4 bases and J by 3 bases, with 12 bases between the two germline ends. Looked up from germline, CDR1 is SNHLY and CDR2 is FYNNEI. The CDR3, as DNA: TGTGCCAGCAGTGTGAGGAGTCCTTACACCGGGGAGCTGTTTTTT. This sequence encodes CASSVRSPYTGELFF.